Each of the 18 T cell receptor beta chains below was sequenced from the same sample in a study of response to subunit inactivated influenza vaccine. TCRdb fed the RT-PCR reads into MiXCR, producing one record per CDR3 protein. The sample records hundreds of thousands of distinct CDR3 sequences, 10% to 12% being singletons. Separately, the same data were catalogued under a study of T cells expressing NK-cell markers. From that second work: 5'RACE template switching with UMIs produced the TCR beta cDNA.

Sequences were derived from PBMCs from blood, sampled on the day of vaccination. These receptors originate from a man aged 45 to 65 who received an inactivated influenza vaccine.

V is TRBV11-2 and J is TRBJ2-3; D possibly corresponds to TRBD1 (6 bases). The V gene lost 2 bases and the J gene lost 1 base, with 13 bases spanning the gap. The CDR3 runs 16 residues. Germline V gene data show CDR1 as SGHAT and CDR2 as FQNNGV. In nucleotides, the CDR3 is TGTGCCAGCAGCTTATTTAGACAGGCTCGCACAGATACGCAGTATTTT. Its translation: CASSLFRQARTDTQYF.

Only a few counts were recorded for this clonotype. The chain combines TRBV7-9 with TRBJ2-3; tentative D call: TRBD1 (6 bases). Looked up from germline, CDR1 is SEHNR and CDR2 is FQNEAQ (reference sequence). V was clipped by 3 bases and J by 5 bases, with 12 bases between them. The CDR3 is made up of 14 amino acids. CDR3 DNA: TGTGCCAGCAGCTTGGAAGGACAGTTAGATACGCAGTATTTT. Protein product: CASSLEGQLDTQYF.

CDR3 DNA sequence: TGCGCCAGCAGCCAAGCCCGAATGAGCGGGGTGTTCACCGGGGAGCTGTTTTTT. The encoded protein is CASSQARMSGVFTGELFF. This sequence joins TRBV4-3 and TRBJ2-2; TRBD2 matches at 7 bases. The V gene end was trimmed by 1 base and the J gene end by 4 bases; junction bases not matched to a gene: 12. In germline, CDR1 is LGHNA, CDR2 YSLEER. The CDR3 sequence is 18 residues long.

V is TRBV12-3 or TRBV12-4 and J is TRBJ2-7; TRBD2 matches 11 bases. The CDR3 extends over 16 amino acids. J was trimmed by 7 bases and V by 2 bases; bases with no gene match: 10. The CDR3 loop reads CASSLRVAGGPREQYF. The CDR3, as DNA: TGTGCCAGCAGTTTAAGAGTAGCGGGGGGGCCTCGAGAGCAGTACTTC.

This chain joins TRBV4-3 and TRBJ2-1; 9 bases match TRBD2. The J segment lost 4 bases and the V segment lost 2 bases, leaving 6 bases of the junction unmatched. Germline V CDR1 and CDR2: LGHNA, YSLEER. The CDR3 consists of 16 residues. CDR3 loop: CASSQRAGGRYNEQFF. The CDR3 region has the DNA TGCGCCAGCAGCCAACGAGCGGGAGGACGGTACAATGAGCAGTTCTTC.

A few counts support this clonotype. The rearrangement links TRBV18 to TRBJ1-4; TRBD1 is a possible D gene (5 bases). Germline loops: CDR1 KGHSH, CDR2 LQKENI. Trimming took off 2 bases at V and 8 bases at J, with 15 bases between the two ends. The CDR3 extends over 15 amino acids. Here the CDR3 reads CASSPLHRGLEKLFF. DNA for the CDR3: TGTGCCAGCTCACCATTACACCGGGGGTTAGAAAAACTGTTTTTT.

This clonotype was detected ten times or more. J is TRBJ2-3 and V is TRBV6-2 or TRBV6-3; 9 bases map to TRBD1. V lost 6 bases and J lost 3; bases outside the gene matches: 4. In germline, CDR1 is MNHEY, CDR2 SVGEGT. The CDR3 is 14 residues long. The CDR3 DNA reads TGTGCCAGCAGAACCGGGACAGGGACAGATACGCAGTATTTT. It yields the protein CASRTGTGTDTQYF.

This clonotype showed up just a few times. J is TRBJ2-7 and V is TRBV4-3, with TRBD1 identical over 7 bases. The CDR3 totals 14 residues. V shed 4 bases and J 7 bases; nucleotides not matched to a gene: 10. Looked up from germline, CDR1 is LGHNA and CDR2 is YSLEER. The CDR3, as DNA: TGCGCCAGCAGCCCCAACGACAGGGCGCGGGAGCAGTACTTC. Amino acids: CASSPNDRAREQYF.

This clonotype came up many times. The V gene is TRBV7-8, the J gene TRBJ2-1, with 11 bases that match TRBD2. The CDR3 totals 19 residues. CDR1 and CDR2 (germline): SGHVS, FQNEAQ. The trim removed 2 bases at V and 1 base at J, leaving 10 bases unmatched. The CDR3 is CASSLNYVLAGVSYNEQFF. In nucleotides, the CDR3 is TGTGCCAGCAGCTTAAACTACGTACTAGCGGGAGTTTCCTACAATGAGCAGTTCTTC. The full variable domain, rest sourced from reference TRBV7-8 and TRBJ2-1, is GAGVSQSPRYKVAKRGQDVALRCDPISGHVSLFWYQQALGQGPEFLTYFQNEAQLDKSGLPSDRFFAERPEGSVSTLKIQRTQQEDSAVYLCASSLNYVLAGVSYNEQFFGPGTRLTVL.

The CDR3 nucleotides read TGCAGCGTTGGTATAAGAAATAACTATGGCTACACCTTC. Translation gives CSVGIRNNYGYTF. The chain is built from TRBV29-1 and TRBJ1-2; D gene unclear. V gave up 4 bases and J gave up 1 base, with 10 bases separating them. CDR1 is SQVTM, CDR2 ANQGSEA, per germline. The CDR3 contains 13 residues.

This clonotype has more than one count but fewer than ten. The V gene is TRBV20-1, the J gene TRBJ2-4; TRBD2 is a possible D gene (5 bases). The V gene's germline CDR1 is DFQATT and CDR2 SNEGSKA (reference sequence). The CDR3 has 15 amino acids. The V end was cut by 5 bases, the J end by 7 bases, with 21 bases between. The CDR3, as DNA: TGCAGTGCTCCGCCCACCCGAGGGCCCGGGAACATTCAGTACTTC. Translating gives CSAPPTRGPGNIQYF.

The genes are TRBV30 and TRBJ1-1, with 8 bases that match TRBD1. CDR1 GTSNPN and CDR2 SVGIG come from the germline V gene (reference sequence). Trimming removed 2 bases from V and 4 bases from J; junction bases left unmatched: 15. This CDR3 has 17 amino acids. This chain's CDR3 is CAWSLSRGRSGSTEAFF. The DNA of the CDR3 is TGTGCCTGGAGTCTCAGCAGGGGGCGATCGGGTAGCACTGAAGCTTTCTTT.

The chain combines TRBV12-3 or TRBV12-4 with TRBJ2-3; the D gene is possibly TRBD1 (6 bases). V was pared by 5 bases and J by 5 bases, with 11 bases between. The CDR3 is made up of 13 amino acids. CDR3 sequence reads: CASSLGQKDTQYF. As DNA, the CDR3 is TGTGCCAGCAGTCTCGGACAGAAAGATACGCAGTATTTT.

The gene calls are TRBV12-3 or TRBV12-4 and TRBJ1-5; 8 bases match TRBD1. CDR3 length: 14 residues. The J segment lost 6 bases and the V segment lost 6 bases, leaving 7 bases of the junction unmatched. The CDR3 region has the DNA TGTGCCAGCAGACGGACAGGGCGTGGTCAGCCCCAGCATTTT. Protein sequence: CASRRTGRGQPQHF.

The V and J genes are TRBV19 and TRBJ2-2; unclear D gene. CDR3 length: 15 residues. CDR1 is LNHDA and CDR2 is SQIVND in the germline V gene (reference sequence). With 4 bases removed from V and 4 bases from J, the gap between germline ends came to 13 bases. Written as DNA, the CDR3 is TGTGCCAGTAGTAGATCTGCGTGGGGCACCGGGGAGCTGTTTTTT. Its protein product is CASSRSAWGTGELFF. Full variable domain (rest looked up from reference TRBV19 and TRBJ2-2): DGGITQSPKYLFRKEGQNVTLSCEQNLNHDAMYWYRQDPGQGLRLIYYSQIVNDFQKGDIAEGYSVSREKKESFPLTVTSAQKNPTAFYLCASSRSAWGTGELFFGEGSRLTVL.

This chain joins TRBV25-1 and TRBJ2-2; D unclear. Looked up from germline, CDR1 is MGHDK and CDR2 is SYGVNS. The V gene lost 3 bases and the J gene lost 6 bases, with 11 bases spanning the gap. The CDR3 is made up of 14 amino acids. CDR3 coding DNA: TGTGCCAGCAGTGAGGCCCCCACCCCCGGGGAGCTGTTTTTT. Translated, it gives CASSEAPTPGELFF.

This rearrangement joins TRBV6-2 or TRBV6-3 to TRBJ2-7; no clear D. Germline values: CDR1 MNHEY, CDR2 SVGEGT. The V and J ends lost 2 bases and 3 bases respectively, with 20 bases between them. The CDR3 is 17 residues long. CDR3: CASSYQEHNPHNYEQYF. In DNA form, the CDR3 reads TGTGCCAGCAGTTACCAGGAGCATAACCCACACAACTACGAGCAGTACTTC.

The chain has TRBV28 and TRBJ2-5; no firm D call. The germline V gene encodes CDR1 MDHEN and CDR2 SYDVKM. This CDR3 contains 13 residues. Trimming stripped 2 bases from V and 4 bases from J, with 8 bases between. Here the CDR3 reads CASSLPKLETQYF. DNA for the CDR3: TGTGCCAGCAGTTTACCTAAACTAGAGACCCAGTACTTC.